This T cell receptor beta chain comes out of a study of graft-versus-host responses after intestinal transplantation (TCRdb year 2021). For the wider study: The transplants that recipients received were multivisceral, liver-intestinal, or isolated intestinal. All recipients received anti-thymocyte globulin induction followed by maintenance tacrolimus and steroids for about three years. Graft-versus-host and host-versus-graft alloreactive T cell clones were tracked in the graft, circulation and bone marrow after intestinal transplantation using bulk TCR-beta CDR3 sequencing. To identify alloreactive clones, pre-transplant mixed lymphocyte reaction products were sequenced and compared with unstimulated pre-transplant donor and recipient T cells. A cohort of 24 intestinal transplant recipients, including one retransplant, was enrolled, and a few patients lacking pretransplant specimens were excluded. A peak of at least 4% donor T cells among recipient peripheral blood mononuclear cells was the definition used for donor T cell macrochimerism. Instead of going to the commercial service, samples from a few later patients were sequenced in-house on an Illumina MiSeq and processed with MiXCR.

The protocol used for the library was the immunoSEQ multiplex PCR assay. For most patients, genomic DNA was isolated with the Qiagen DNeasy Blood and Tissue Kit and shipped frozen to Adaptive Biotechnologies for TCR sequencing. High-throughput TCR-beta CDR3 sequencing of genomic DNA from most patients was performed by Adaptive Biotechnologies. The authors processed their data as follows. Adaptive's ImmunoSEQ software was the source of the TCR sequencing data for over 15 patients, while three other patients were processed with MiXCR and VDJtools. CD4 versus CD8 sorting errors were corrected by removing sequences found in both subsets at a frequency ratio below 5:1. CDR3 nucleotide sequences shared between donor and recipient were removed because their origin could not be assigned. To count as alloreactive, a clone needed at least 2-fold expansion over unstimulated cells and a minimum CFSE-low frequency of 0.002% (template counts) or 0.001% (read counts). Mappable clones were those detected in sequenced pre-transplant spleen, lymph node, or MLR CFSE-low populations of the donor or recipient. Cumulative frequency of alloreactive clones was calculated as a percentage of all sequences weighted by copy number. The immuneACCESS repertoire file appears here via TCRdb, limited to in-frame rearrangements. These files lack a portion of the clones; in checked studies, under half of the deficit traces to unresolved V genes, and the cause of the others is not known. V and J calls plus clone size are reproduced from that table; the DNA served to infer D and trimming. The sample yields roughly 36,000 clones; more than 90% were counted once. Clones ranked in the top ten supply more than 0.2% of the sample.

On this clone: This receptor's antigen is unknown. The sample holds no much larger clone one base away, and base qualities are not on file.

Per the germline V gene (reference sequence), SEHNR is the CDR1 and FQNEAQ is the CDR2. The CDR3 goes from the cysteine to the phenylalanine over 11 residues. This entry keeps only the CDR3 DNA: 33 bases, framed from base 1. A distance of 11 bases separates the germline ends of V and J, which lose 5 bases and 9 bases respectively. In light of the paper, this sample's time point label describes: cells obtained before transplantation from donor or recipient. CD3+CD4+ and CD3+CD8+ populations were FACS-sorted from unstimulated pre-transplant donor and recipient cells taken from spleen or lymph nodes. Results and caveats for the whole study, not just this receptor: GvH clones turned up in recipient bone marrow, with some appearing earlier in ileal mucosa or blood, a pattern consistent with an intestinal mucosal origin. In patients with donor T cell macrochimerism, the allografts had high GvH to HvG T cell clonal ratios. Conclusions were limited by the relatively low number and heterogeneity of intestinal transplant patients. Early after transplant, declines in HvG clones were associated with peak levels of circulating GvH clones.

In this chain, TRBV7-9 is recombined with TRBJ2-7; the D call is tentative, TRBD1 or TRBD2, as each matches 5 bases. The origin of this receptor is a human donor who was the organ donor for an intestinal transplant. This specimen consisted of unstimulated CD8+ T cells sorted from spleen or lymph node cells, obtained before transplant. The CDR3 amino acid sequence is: CASSPGPLQYF. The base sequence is TGTGCCAGCAGCCCGGGACCGTTGCAGTACTTC.